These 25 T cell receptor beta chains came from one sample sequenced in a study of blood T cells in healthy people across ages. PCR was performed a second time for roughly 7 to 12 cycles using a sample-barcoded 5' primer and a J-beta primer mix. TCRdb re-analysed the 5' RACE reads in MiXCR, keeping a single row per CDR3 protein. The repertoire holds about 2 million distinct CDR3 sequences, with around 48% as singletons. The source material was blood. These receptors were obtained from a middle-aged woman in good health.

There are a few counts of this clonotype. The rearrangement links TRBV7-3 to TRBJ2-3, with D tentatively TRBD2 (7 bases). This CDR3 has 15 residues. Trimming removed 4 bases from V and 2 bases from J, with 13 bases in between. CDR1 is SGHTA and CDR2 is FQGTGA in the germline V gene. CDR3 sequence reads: CASSYGGGLTDTQYF. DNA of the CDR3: TGTGCCAGCAGCTATGGGGGGGGCCTCACAGATACGCAGTATTTT.

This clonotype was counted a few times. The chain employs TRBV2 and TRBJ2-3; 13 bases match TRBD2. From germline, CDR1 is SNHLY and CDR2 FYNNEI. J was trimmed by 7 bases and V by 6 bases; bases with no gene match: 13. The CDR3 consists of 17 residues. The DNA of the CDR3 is TGTGCCAGCAGCCCCGGGACTAGCGGGGCGACCGGGTATACGCAGTATTTT. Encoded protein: CASSPGTSGATGYTQYF.

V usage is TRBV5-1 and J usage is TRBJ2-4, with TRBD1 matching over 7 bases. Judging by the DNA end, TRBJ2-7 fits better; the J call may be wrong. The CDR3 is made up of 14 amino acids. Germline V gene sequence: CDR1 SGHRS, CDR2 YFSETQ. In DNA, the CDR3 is TGCGCCAGCAGCCATGCCCAGGGGGTCGACGAGCAGTACTTC. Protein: CASSHAQGVDEQYF.

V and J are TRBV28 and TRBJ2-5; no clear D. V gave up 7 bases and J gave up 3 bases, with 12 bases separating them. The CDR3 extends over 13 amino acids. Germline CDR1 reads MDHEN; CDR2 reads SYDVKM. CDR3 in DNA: TGTGCCAGCAACTTTGGCAGGAAAGAGACCCAGTACTTC. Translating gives CASNFGRKETQYF.

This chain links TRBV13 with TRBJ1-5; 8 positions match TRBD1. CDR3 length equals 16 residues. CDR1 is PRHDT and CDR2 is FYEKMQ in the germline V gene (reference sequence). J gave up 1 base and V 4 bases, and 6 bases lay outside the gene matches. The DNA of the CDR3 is TGTGCCAGCAGCTCCAGGGGGCTAGGAAGCAATCAGCCCCAGCATTTT. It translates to CASSSRGLGSNQPQHF.

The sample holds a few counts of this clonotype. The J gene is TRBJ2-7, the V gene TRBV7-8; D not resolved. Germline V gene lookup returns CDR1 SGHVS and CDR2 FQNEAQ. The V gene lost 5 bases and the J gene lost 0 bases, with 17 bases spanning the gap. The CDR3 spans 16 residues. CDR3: CASSLFSGQSSYEQYF. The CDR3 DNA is TGTGCCAGCAGCCTCTTTTCCGGGCAGAGCTCCTACGAGCAGTACTTC.

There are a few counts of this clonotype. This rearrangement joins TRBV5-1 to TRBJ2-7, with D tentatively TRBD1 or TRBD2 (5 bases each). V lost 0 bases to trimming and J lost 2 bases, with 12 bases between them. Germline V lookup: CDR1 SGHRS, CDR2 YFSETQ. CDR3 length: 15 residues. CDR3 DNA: TGCGCCAGCAGCTTGGGCAGGGACCTTGCCTACGAGCAGTACTTC. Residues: CASSLGRDLAYEQYF.

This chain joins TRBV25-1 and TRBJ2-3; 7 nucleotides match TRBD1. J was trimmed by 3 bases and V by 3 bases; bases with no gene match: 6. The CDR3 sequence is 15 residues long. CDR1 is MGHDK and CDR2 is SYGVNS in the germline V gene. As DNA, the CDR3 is TGTGCCAGCAGTGAGGGAGACAGGGCAACAGATACGCAGTATTTT. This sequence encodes CASSEGDRATDTQYF.

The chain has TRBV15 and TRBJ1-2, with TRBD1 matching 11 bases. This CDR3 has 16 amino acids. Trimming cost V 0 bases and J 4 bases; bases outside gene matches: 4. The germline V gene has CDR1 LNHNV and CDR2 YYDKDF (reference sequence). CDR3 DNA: TGTGCCACCAGCAGAGATTGGACAGGGGGCGGCTATGGCTACACCTTC. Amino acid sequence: CATSRDWTGGGYGYTF.

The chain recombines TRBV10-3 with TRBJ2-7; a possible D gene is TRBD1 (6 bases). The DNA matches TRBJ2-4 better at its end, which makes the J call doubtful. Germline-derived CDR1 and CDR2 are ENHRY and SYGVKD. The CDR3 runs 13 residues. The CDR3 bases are TGTGCCATCAGTCCCTCCCTGGGGGCCATTCAGTACTTC. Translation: CAISPSLGAIQYF.

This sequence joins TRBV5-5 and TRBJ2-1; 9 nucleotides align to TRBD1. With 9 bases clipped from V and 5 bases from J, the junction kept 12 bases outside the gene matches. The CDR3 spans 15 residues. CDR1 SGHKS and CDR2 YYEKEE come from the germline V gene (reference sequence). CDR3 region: CAIGQGQGVDNEQFF. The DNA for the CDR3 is TGTGCCATCGGCCAGGGACAGGGCGTTGACAATGAGCAGTTCTTC.

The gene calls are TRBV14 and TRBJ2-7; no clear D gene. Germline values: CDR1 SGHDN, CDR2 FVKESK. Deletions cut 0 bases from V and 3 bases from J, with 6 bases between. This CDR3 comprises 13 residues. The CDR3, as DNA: TGTGCCAGCAGCCAAGAGATTGTCTACGAGCAGTACTTC. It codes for CASSQEIVYEQYF.

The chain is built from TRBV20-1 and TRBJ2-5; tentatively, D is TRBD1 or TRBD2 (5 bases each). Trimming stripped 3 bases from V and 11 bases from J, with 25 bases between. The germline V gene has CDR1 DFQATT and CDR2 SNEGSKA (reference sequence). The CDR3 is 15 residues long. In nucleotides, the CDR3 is TGCAGTGCTAGGAGGGACGCCAACTCCTACAATGAGCAGTACTTC. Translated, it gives CSARRDANSYNEQYF.

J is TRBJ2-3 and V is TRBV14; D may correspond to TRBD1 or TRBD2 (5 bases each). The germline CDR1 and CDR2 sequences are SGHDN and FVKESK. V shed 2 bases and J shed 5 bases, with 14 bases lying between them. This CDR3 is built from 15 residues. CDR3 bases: TGTGCCAGCAGCCAACCGGGACCCCCCCTAGATACGCAGTATTTT. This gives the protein CASSQPGPPLDTQYF.

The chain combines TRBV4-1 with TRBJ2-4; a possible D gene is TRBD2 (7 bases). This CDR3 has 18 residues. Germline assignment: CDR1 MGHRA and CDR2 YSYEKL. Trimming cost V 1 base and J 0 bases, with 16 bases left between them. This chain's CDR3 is CASSQVDGGLLAKNIQYF. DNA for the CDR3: TGCGCCAGCAGCCAAGTCGACGGGGGGCTGCTAGCCAAAAACATTCAGTACTTC.

CDR3 residues: CSASGGVEKLFF. CDR3 bases: TGCAGTGCCTCAGGGGGCGTTGAAAAACTGTTTTTT. The chain couples TRBV20-1 to TRBJ1-4; the match to TRBD1 covers 8 bases. V lost 6 bases and J lost 7; bases outside the gene matches: 4. Germline loops: CDR1 DFQATT, CDR2 SNEGSKA (reference sequence). The CDR3 has 12 amino acids.

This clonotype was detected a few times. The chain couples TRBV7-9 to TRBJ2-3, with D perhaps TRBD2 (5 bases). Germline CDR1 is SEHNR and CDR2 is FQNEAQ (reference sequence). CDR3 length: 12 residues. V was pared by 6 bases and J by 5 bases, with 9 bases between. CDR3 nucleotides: TGTGCCAGCAGACCTGGAGGAGATACGCAGTATTTT. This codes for CASRPGGDTQYF.

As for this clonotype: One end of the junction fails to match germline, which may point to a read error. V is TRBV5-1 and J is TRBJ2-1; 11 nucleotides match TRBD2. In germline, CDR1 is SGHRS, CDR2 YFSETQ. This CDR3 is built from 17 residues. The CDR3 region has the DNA TGCGCCAGCAGCTTGGGGGGGCTAGCGGGGGGCCACAATGAACAGTTCTTC. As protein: CASSLGGLAGGHNEQFF. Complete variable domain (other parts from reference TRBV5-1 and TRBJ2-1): KAGVTQTPRYLIKTRGQQVTLSCSPISGHRSVSWYQQTPGQGLQFLFEYFSETQRNKGNFPGRFSGRQFSNSRSEMNVSTLELGDSALYLCASSLGGLAGGHNEQFFGPGTRLTVL.

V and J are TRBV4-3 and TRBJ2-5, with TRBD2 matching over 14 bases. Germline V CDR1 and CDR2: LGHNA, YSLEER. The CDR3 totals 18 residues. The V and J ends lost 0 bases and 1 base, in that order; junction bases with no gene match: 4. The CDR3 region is CASSQDWTSGGFQETQYF. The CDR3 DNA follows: TGCGCCAGCAGCCAAGATTGGACTAGCGGGGGGTTCCAAGAGACCCAGTACTTC.

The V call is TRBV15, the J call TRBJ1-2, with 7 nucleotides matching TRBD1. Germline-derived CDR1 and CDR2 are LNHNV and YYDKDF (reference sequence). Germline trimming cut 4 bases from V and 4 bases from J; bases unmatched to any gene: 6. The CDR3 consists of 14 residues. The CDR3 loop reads CATSTGTDFYGYTF. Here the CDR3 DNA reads TGTGCCACCAGCACCGGGACAGACTTCTATGGCTACACCTTC. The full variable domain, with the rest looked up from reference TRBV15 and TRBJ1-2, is DAMVIQNPRYQVTQFGKPVTLSCSQTLNHNVMYWYQQKSSQAPKLLFHYYDKDFNNEADTPDNFQSRRPNTSFCFLDIRSPGLGDTAMYLCATSTGTDFYGYTFGSGTRLTVV.

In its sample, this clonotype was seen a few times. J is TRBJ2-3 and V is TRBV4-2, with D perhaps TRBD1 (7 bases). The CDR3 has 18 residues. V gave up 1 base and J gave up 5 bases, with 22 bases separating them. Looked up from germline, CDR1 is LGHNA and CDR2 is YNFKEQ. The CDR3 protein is CASSQVIWRGSGGDTQYF. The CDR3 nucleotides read TGTGCCAGCAGCCAAGTCATTTGGCGGGGCTCAGGGGGAGATACGCAGTATTTT.

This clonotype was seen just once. The CDR3, as DNA: TGTGCCAGCAGCGTACAAGCAGTGAACAATGAGCAGTTCTTC. Amino acid sequence: CASSVQAVNNEQFF. V usage is TRBV11-1 and J usage is TRBJ2-1; D gene uncertain. Germline V gene lookup returns CDR1 SGHAT and CDR2 FQDESV (reference sequence). V was trimmed by 5 bases and J by 5 bases, leaving 13 bases between them. This CDR3 is built from 14 residues.

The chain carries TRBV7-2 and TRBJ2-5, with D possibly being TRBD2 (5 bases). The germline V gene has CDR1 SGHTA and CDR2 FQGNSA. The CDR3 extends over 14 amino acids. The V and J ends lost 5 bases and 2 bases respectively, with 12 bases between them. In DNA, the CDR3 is TGTGCCAGCAGCATAGGACTGCTGCAAGAGACCCAGTACTTC. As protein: CASSIGLLQETQYF.

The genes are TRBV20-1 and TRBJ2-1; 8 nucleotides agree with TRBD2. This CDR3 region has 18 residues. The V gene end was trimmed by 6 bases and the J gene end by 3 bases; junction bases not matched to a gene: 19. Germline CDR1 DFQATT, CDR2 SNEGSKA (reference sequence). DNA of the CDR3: TGCAGTGCCCTCCCACTGGGGGGACCGGGGGGGTACTACAATGAGCAGTTCTTC. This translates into CSALPLGGPGGYYNEQFF.

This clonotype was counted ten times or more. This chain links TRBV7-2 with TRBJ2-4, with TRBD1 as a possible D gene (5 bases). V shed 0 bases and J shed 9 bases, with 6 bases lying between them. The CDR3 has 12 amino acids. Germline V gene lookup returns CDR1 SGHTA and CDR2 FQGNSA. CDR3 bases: TGTGCCAGCAGCTTAGCGCAGGGCATTCAGTACTTC. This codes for CASSLAQGIQYF.